Sequencing of this T cell receptor (beta chain) was carried out in a study of Graves' ophthalmopathy and Graves' hyperthyroidism. About the research overall: Investigators collected peripheral blood at initial diagnosis, before any treatment was given.

Ineligible for inclusion were patients with other autoimmune diseases, uncontrolled infections, pregnancy or lactation. V was trimmed by 3 bases and J by 4 bases, leaving 12 bases between them. Germline lookup yields CDR1 LNHNV and CDR2 YYDKDF (reference sequence). The CDR3 runs to 14 residues. For repertoire sequencing, the TCR beta CDR3 regions were amplified from RNA transcripts. HTBI primers were used in a first-round RT-PCR, which preceded a second-round multiplex PCR. A single record per CDR3 protein comes from TCRdb applying MiXCR to the multiplex PCR reads. The profile shows 600,000 to 950,000 distinct CDR3 sequences, approximately 40% of them singletons. This clonotype was recorded at least ten times.

The chain carries TRBV15 and TRBJ2-5, with a weak D call TRBD1 (6 bases). This receptor was obtained from an adult man with Graves' ophthalmopathy. What was sequenced was peripheral blood. CDR3 sequence (DNA): TGTGCCACCAGCAGCAGGGGCGCAGGAGAGACCCAGTACTTC. This sequence encodes CATSSRGAGETQYF.